This is a list of T cell receptor beta chains from one sample in a study of neoadjuvant anti-PD-1 for oral cavity cancer. This table comes from immunoSEQ multiplex PCR, and its TCRdb copy is limited to in-frame clones, with some not included. Seen here are 15,000 or so clones, 76% observed once, and the top ten hold over 2%. The sequenced sample was PBMCs, obtained after nivolumab (anti-PD-1) treatment. These receptors came from a person aged 35 to 85 with oral cavity squamous cell carcinoma. Each CDR3 is given with its conserved first and last residue. A D gene is named only where the DNA matches it firmly. Size tells how often a clone was seen (once, few, many) or the class of an expanded clone, and some rows leave it out.

>14|TRBJ2-7|.|TRBV9|.
CASSVGVGSYEQYF
TGTGCCAGCAGCGTGGGGGTAGGATCCTACGAGCAGTACTTC
>19|TRBJ2-1|.|TRBV11-2|.
CASSLGRFTRAGMYNEQFF
TGTGCCAGCAGCTTAGGACGATTTACTAGGGCGGGAATGTACAATGAGCAGTTCTTC
>18|TRBJ2-2|TRBD2|TRBV5-8|.
CASSFRPGGRLNTGELFF
TGTGCCAGCAGCTTCCGCCCGGGCGGGAGATTAAACACCGGGGAGCTGTTTTTT
>16|TRBJ2-1|TRBD2|TRBV6-9|once
CAGGLAGGIRDNEQFF
TGTGCCGGGGGACTAGCGGGAGGCATTCGGGACAATGAGCAGTTCTTC
>14|TRBJ1-3|.|TRBV10-3|few
CAISEPRSGNTIYF
TGTGCCATCAGTGAACCGCGCTCTGGAAACACCATATATTTT
>14|TRBJ2-7|TRBD2|TRBV7-6|.
CASTRTSGLYEQYF
TGTGCCAGCACGAGGACTAGCGGATTATACGAGCAGTACTTC
>14|TRBJ2-3|TRBD1|TRBV6-6|few
CASSLGTDTDTQYF
TGTGCCAGCAGCCTAGGGACAGACACAGATACGCAGTATTTT
>13|TRBJ2-7|TRBD1|TRBV5-1|.
CASRTGVGYEQYF
TGCGCCAGCCGGACAGGGGTGGGGTACGAGCAGTACTTC
>19|TRBJ2-3|TRBD2|TRBV10-3|.
CAIRSSGTSGRSRTDTQYF
TGTGCCATCAGATCCTCCGGGACTAGCGGGAGGTCGCGCACAGATACGCAGTATTTT
>17|TRBJ2-7|TRBD2|TRBV5-1|.
CASSLGLAGVGRVEQYF
TGCGCCAGCAGCTTAGGACTAGCGGGAGTTGGCCGGGTAGAGCAGTACTTC
>14|TRBJ2-7|.|TRBV7-5|.
CVRTPHGRRDEQYF
TGTGTCAGAACCCCCCACGGCAGAAGGGACGAGCAGTACTTC
>14|TRBJ2-1|.|TRBV13|.
CASSLVRKGNEQFF
TGTGCCAGCAGCTTGGTCAGGAAGGGAAATGAGCAGTTCTTC
>14|TRBJ1-2|.|TRBV28|.
CASSLEHANYGYTF
TGTGCCAGCAGTTTAGAGCACGCTAACTATGGCTACACCTTC
>15|TRBJ1-3|.|TRBV5-6|.
CASSPGPISGNTIYF
TGTGCCAGCAGCCCCGGACCGATCTCTGGAAACACCATATATTTT
>13|TRBJ2-7|TRBD2|TRBV5-1|.
CASSTSGKGEQYF
TGCGCCAGCAGTACTAGCGGGAAAGGCGAGCAGTACTTC
>13|TRBJ2-7|.|TRBV21-1|.
CAFRGDRDYEQYF
TGTGCCTTCAGGGGGGACAGGGACTACGAGCAGTACTTC
>16|TRBJ2-2|TRBD1|TRBV19|.
CASSIAGQGNTGELFF
TGTGCCAGTAGTATTGCGGGACAGGGGAACACCGGGGAGCTGTTTTTT
>15|TRBJ2-3|TRBD2|TRBV29-1|once
CSVPTSGHRSDTQYF
TGCAGCGTCCCGACTAGCGGCCATCGGTCGGATACGCAGTATTTT
>15|TRBJ1-5|TRBD1|TRBV10-3|few
CAISSGTESNQPQHF
TGTGCCATCAGCTCCGGGACAGAGAGCAATCAGCCCCAGCATTTT
>16|TRBJ2-7|TRBD2|TRBV4-1|.
CASSRVILAGQYEQYF
TGCGCCAGCAGCCGAGTTATACTAGCGGGACAGTACGAGCAGTACTTC
>17|TRBJ1-5|.|TRBV7-6|.
CASSLRPLTGSNQPQHF
TGTGCCAGCAGCTTAAGGCCCCTCACAGGGAGCAATCAGCCCCAGCATTTT
>15|TRBJ1-5|.|TRBV19|.
CASSIWGGGNQPQHF
TGTGCCAGTAGTATTTGGGGTGGGGGCAATCAGCCCCAGCATTTT
>15|TRBJ2-7|TRBD2|TRBV19|.
CASSRTSGDNYEQYF
TGTGCCAGTAGTCGGACTAGCGGGGATAACTACGAGCAGTACTTC
>14|TRBJ2-7|.|TRBV28|.
CASSLKGGDYEQYF
TGTGCCAGCAGTCTCAAAGGCGGAGACTACGAGCAGTACTTC
>15|TRBJ1-3|.|TRBV10-2|.
CASSESSTPGNTIYF
TGCGCCAGCAGTGAGTCGAGTACTCCTGGAAACACCATATATTTT
>13|TRBJ1-2|.|TRBV2|.
CASTGRPIYGYTF
TGTGCCAGCACAGGCAGGCCCATCTATGGCTACACCTTC
>16|TRBJ2-2|.|TRBV5-1|once
CASQKVGGSNTGELFF
TGCGCCAGCCAGAAAGTCGGGGGTTCGAACACCGGGGAGCTGTTTTTT
>11|TRBJ1-1|.|TRBV19|.
CASSIFTEAFF
TGTGCCAGTAGTATTTTCACTGAAGCTTTCTTT
>16|TRBJ2-7|.|TRBV14|.
CASSQTHRERGYEQYF
TGTGCCAGCAGCCAGACCCACAGGGAACGGGGATACGAGCAGTACTTC
>13|TRBJ2-1|.|TRBV30|.
CAWNLAMYNEQFF
TGTGCCTGGAACCTAGCGATGTACAATGAGCAGTTCTTC
>13|TRBJ1-2|TRBD1|TRBV7-3|once
CASSRGQGVDYTF
TGTGCCAGCAGCCGCGGACAGGGTGTTGACTACACCTTC
>15|TRBJ1-1|TRBD1|TRBV19|.
CASRSSQGANTEAFF
TGTGCCAGTAGATCGTCACAGGGGGCCAACACTGAAGCTTTCTTT
>14|TRBJ1-1|TRBD1|TRBV29-1|.
CSVAPHQGETEAFF
TGCAGCGTTGCCCCACACCAGGGGGAGACTGAAGCTTTCTTT
>14|TRBJ2-5|.|TRBV4-1|.
CASSPVTIRETQYF
TGCGCCAGCAGCCCAGTTACGATCCGGGAGACCCAGTACTTC
>15|TRBJ2-3|.|TRBV11-2|once
CASSLIPESLDTQYF
TGTGCCAGCAGCTTAATCCCGGAGTCTTTGGATACGCAGTATTTT
>12|TRBJ1-1|.|TRBV2|.
CASSVQNTEAFF
TGTGCCAGCAGTGTACAGAACACTGAAGCTTTCTTT
>15|TRBJ2-1|TRBD2|TRBV5-4|.
CASRPTSGTYNEQFF
TGTGCCAGCAGGCCAACTAGCGGGACCTACAATGAGCAGTTCTTC
>13|TRBJ2-7|.|TRBV30|.
CAWSLGTLYEQYF
TGTGCCTGGAGTCTAGGGACACTATACGAGCAGTACTTC
>14|TRBJ1-4|.|TRBV18|.
CASSAVSGGEKLFF
TGTGCCAGCTCAGCGGTATCTGGAGGTGAAAAACTGTTTTTT
>14|TRBJ1-2|.|TRBV18|.
CASSRRDTNYGYTF
TGTGCCAGCTCACGTCGGGACACTAACTATGGCTACACCTTC